This T cell receptor (beta chain) was sequenced during a study of control samples from healthy donors and cancer patients (dated by TCRdb to between 2020 and 2021). A remark on this clone: Its cognate antigen has yet to be identified. Base qualities are missing; no much larger clone stands one base away.

Receptors were amplified or captured by the immunoSEQ multiplex PCR assay. Not all clones reach the TCRdb copy of this immuneACCESS table, which keeps in-frame sequences only. Checked studies attribute under half of the gap to unresolved V genes and leave the rest unexplained. The sample table records over 60,000 clones; 85% to 90% of these occur just once. Of the sample, 1.9% falls within the top ten clones. The sequence derives from a woman aged 60-70 years with head and neck cancer. Specimen: PBMCs.

The CDR3 in this case is CASSLGAADTQYF. In nucleotide form, the sequence is TGCGCCAGCAGCTTGGGAGCAGCAGATACGCAGTATTTT. The chain couples TRBV5-1 to TRBJ2-3, with no reliable assignment of the D segment. Including the terminal cysteine and phenylalanine, the CDR3 comprises 13 residues. Only the CDR3 region is kept as DNA, spanning 39 bases read in frame from base 1. Looking up the germline V gene yields CDR1 SGHRS and CDR2 YFSETQ. V drops 0 bases and J drops 4 bases, leaving 6 bases in between.